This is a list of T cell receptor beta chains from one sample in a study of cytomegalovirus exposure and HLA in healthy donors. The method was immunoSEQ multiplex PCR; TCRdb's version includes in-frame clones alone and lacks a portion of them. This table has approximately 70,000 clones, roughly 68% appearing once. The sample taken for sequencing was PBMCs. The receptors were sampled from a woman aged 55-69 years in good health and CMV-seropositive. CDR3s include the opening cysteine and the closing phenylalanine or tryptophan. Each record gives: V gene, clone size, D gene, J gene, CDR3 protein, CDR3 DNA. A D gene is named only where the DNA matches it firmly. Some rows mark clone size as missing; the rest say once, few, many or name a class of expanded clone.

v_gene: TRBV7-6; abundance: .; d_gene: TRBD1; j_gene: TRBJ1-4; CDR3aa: CASSLGQGAWGEKLFF; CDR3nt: TGTGCCAGCAGCTTAGGGCAGGGGGCTTGGGGTGAAAAACTGTTTTTT
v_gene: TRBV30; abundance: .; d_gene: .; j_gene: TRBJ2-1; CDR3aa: CAWSVLSQRQFF; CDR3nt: TGTGCCTGGAGTGTACTTTCCCAAAGGCAGTTCTTC
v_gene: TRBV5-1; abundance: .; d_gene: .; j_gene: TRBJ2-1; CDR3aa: CASSAQLEIPNEQFF; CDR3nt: TGCGCCAGCAGCGCACAACTAGAAATCCCCAATGAGCAGTTCTTC
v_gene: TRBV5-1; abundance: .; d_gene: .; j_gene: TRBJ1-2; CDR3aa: CASSLGQADDYGYTF; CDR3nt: TGCGCCAGCAGCTTGGGACAGGCAGACGACTATGGCTACACCTTC
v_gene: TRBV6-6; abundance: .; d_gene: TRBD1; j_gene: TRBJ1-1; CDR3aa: CASSRQGAEAFF; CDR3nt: TGTGCCAGCAGCCGACAGGGGGCCGAAGCTTTCTTT
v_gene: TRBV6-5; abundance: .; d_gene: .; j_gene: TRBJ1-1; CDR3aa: CASSYQNTEAFF; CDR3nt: TGTGCCAGCAGTTACCAGAACACTGAAGCTTTCTTT
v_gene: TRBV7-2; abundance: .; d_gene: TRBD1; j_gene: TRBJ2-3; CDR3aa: CARRGGLSTDTQYF; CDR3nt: TGTGCCAGAAGAGGGGGCCTTTCCACAGATACGCAGTATTTT
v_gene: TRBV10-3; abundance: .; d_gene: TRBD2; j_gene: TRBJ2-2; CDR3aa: CAISESASGGPGELFF; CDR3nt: TGTGCCATCAGTGAGTCGGCTAGCGGGGGCCCCGGGGAGCTGTTTTTT
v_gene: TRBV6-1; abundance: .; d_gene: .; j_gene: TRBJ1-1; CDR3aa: CASSEALETEAFF; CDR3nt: TGTGCCAGCAGTGAAGCGCTTGAGACTGAAGCTTTCTTT
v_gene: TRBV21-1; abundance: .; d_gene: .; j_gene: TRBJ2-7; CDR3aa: CASSKAQGVKTAYEQYF; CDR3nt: TGTGCCAGCAGCAAAGCGCAGGGGGTGAAAACTGCCTACGAGCAGTACTTC
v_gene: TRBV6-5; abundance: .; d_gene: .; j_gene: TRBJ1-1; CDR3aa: CASKTGIAEALF; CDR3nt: TGTGCCAGCAAAACAGGAATCGCTGAAGCTCTCTTT
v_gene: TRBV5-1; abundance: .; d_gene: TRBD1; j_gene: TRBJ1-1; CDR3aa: CASSLKGTDSSEAFF; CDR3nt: TGCGCCAGCAGCTTGAAAGGGACAGATTCTTCTGAAGCTTTCTTT
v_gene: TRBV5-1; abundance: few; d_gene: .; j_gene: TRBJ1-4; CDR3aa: CASSSAATNEKLFF; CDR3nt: TGCGCCAGCAGCTCCGCGGCAACTAATGAAAAACTGTTTTTT
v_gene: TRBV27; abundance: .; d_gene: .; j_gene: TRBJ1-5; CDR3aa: CASRSGGASNQPQHF; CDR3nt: TGTGCCAGCCGGAGCGGGGGCGCAAGCAATCAGCCCCAGCATTTT
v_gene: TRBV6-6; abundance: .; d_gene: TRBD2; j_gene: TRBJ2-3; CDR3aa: CASSPGGSTDTQYF; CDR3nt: TGTGCCAGCAGTCCCGGGGGGAGCACAGATACGCAGTATTTT
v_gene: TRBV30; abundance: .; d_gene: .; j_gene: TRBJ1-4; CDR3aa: CAWRNNGATNEKLFF; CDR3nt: TGTGCCTGGAGAAACAACGGAGCAACTAATGAAAAACTGTTTTTT
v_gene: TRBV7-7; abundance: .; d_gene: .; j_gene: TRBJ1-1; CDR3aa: CASTAYDYTEAFF; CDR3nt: TGTGCTAGCACCGCTTATGACTACACTGAAGCTTTCTTT
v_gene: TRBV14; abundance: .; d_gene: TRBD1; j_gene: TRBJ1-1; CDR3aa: CASSLWTGMNTEAFF; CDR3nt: TGTGCCAGCAGCCTCTGGACAGGGATGAACACTGAAGCTTTCTTT
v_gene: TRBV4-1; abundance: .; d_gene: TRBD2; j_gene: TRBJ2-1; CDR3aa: CASSLPKRGYYNEQFF; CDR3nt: TGCGCCAGCAGCCTCCCCAAGCGGGGATACTACAATGAGCAGTTCTTC
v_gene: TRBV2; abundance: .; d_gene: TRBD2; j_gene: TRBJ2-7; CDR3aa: CASNLLAGGLYEQYF; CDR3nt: TGTGCCAGCAATTTACTAGCGGGGGGGCTGTACGAGCAGTACTTC
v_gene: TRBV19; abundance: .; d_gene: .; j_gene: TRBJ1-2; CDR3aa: CASSTHQGTYGYTF; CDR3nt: TGTGCCAGTAGTACGCACCAGGGTACCTATGGCTACACCTTC
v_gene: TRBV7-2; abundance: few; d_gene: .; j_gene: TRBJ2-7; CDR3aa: CASSLASGGTYEQYF; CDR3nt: TGTGCCAGCAGCTTAGCCAGCGGAGGAACCTACGAGCAGTACTTC
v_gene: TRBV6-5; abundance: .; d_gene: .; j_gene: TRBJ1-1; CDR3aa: CASSQQPGRAFF; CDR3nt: TGTGCCAGCAGCCAACAGCCGGGAAGGGCTTTCTTT
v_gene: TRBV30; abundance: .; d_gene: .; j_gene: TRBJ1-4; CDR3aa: CAWSVGHTQVNEKLFF; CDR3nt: TGTGCCTGGAGTGTGGGGCACACACAAGTTAATGAAAAACTGTTTTTT